This T cell receptor (beta chain) was recovered during a study of shared clonotypes between healthy human individuals. Study background: In total, the donors were a couple of women and a few men aged 18 to 49. Each donor had three CD4 naive, three CD4 memory, two CD8 naive and one CD8 memory plate.

Germline CDR1 and CDR2: SEHNR and FQNEAQ (reference sequence). The CDR3 covers 19 residues. Germline trimming cut 5 bases from V and 5 bases from J; bases unmatched to any gene: 17. Whole-study findings and limits: Having only a few donors restricted how much genetic and exposure-history diversity was captured.

Concerning this clone itself: Its antigen is not known.

CD45RO negativity and positive selection for CCR7 defined naive CD8 cells, a population that excluded terminally differentiated effector memory CD45RA+ cells. The study drew its donors from healthy HIV-negative adults without recent acute infections or vaccinations. The method was immunoSEQ multiplex PCR; TCRdb's version includes in-frame clones alone and lacks a portion of them. The sample consists of 450,000 to 700,000 clones, roughly 95% of them appearing once. The material sequenced was naive CD8+ T cells sorted from blood. V and J are TRBV7-9 and TRBJ2-5; TRBD2 aligns across 13 bases. This sequence originates from a woman aged 25 to 39 in good health. The CDR3 region has the DNA TGTGCCAGCAGCCCCAGTTGGCTACAGGGGACTAGCGGGACCGAGACCCAGTACTTC. This encodes CASSPSWLQGTSGTETQYF.